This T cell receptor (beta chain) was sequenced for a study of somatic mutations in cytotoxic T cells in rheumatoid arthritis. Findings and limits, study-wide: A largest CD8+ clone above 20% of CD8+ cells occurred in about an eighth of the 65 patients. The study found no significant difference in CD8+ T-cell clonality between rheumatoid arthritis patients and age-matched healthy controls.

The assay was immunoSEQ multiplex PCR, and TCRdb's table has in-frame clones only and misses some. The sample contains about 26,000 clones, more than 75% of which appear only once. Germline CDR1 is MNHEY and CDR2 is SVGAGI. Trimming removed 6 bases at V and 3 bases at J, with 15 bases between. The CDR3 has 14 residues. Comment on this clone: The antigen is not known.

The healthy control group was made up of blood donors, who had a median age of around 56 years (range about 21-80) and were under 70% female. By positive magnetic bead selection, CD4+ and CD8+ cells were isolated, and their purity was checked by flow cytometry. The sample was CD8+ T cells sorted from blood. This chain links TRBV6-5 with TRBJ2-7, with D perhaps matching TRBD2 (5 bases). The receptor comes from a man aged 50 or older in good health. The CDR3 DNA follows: TGTGCCAGCAGCGCACGGGGTGCGAACTACGAGCAGTACTTC. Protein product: CASSARGANYEQYF.